These T cell receptor beta chains were read from a single sample in a study of T cell responses to AZD1222 COVID-19 vaccine. Method: immunoSEQ multiplex PCR; TCRdb's copy keeps in-frame clones and lacks some. The sample carries about 120,000 clones, approximately 85% recorded once. The source material was peripheral blood, sampled on day 0 of MenACWY control vaccination. The receptors come from an adult in good health. CDR3s include the opening cysteine and the closing phenylalanine or tryptophan. A D gene is named only where the DNA matches it firmly. A row's size may be missing; if present it is once, few, many or a size class.

J gene: TRBJ1-5
CDR3 length: 12
V gene: TRBV12-5
D gene: -
clone size: -
CDR3 protein: CASGLGNQPQHF
CDR3 DNA: TGTGCTAGTGGTTTGGGTAATCAGCCCCAGCATTTT

J gene: TRBJ1-2
CDR3 length: 14
V gene: TRBV7-2
D gene: -
clone size: -
CDR3 protein: CASSLVAGNYGYTF
CDR3 DNA: TGTGCCAGCAGCTTAGTCGCCGGTAACTATGGCTACACCTTC

J gene: TRBJ1-1
CDR3 length: 13
V gene: TRBV9
D gene: TRBD1
clone size: -
CDR3 protein: CASSVRTGAEAFF
CDR3 DNA: TGTGCCAGCAGCGTACGGACAGGGGCTGAAGCTTTCTTT

J gene: TRBJ2-7
CDR3 length: 12
V gene: TRBV19
D gene: -
clone size: few
CDR3 protein: CASSTSSYEQYF
CDR3 DNA: TGTGCCAGTAGTACCAGCTCCTACGAGCAGTACTTC

J gene: TRBJ1-2
CDR3 length: 16
V gene: TRBV10-3
D gene: TRBD1
clone size: -
CDR3 protein: CAISVGQGGINYGYTF
CDR3 DNA: TGTGCCATCAGTGTGGGGCAGGGGGGAATTAACTATGGCTACACCTTC

J gene: TRBJ2-1
CDR3 length: 15
V gene: TRBV5-1
D gene: TRBD1
clone size: -
CDR3 protein: CACSLVGTGGNEQFF
CDR3 DNA: TGCGCCTGCAGCTTGGTAGGGACAGGAGGCAATGAGCAGTTCTTC

J gene: TRBJ1-4
CDR3 length: 16
V gene: TRBV2
D gene: TRBD1
clone size: -
CDR3 protein: CASSAQGPRFGEKLFF
CDR3 DNA: TGTGCCAGCAGTGCACAGGGGCCCCGTTTCGGTGAAAAACTGTTTTTT

J gene: TRBJ2-5
CDR3 length: 17
V gene: TRBV7-2
D gene: TRBD2
clone size: -
CDR3 protein: CASSLGTSGGPQETQYF
CDR3 DNA: TGTGCCAGCAGCTTAGGGACTAGCGGGGGGCCCCAAGAGACCCAGTACTTC

J gene: TRBJ2-1
CDR3 length: 16
V gene: TRBV4-3
D gene: TRBD2
clone size: -
CDR3 protein: CASSQDVAGVYNEQFF
CDR3 DNA: TGCGCCAGCAGCCAAGATGTGGCGGGGGTGTACAATGAGCAGTTCTTC

J gene: TRBJ1-6
CDR3 length: 14
V gene: TRBV5-1
D gene: -
clone size: -
CDR3 protein: CASSLGATNSPLHF
CDR3 DNA: TGCGCCAGCAGCTTGGGAGCTACTAATTCACCCCTCCACTTT

J gene: TRBJ2-2
CDR3 length: 16
V gene: TRBV9
D gene: -
clone size: -
CDR3 protein: CASSVQPILNTGELFF
CDR3 DNA: TGTGCCAGCAGCGTACAGCCTATCTTGAACACCGGGGAGCTGTTTTTT

J gene: TRBJ1-1
CDR3 length: 15
V gene: TRBV6-2/TRBV6-3
D gene: TRBD1
clone size: -
CDR3 protein: CASSSPGQGRTEAFF
CDR3 DNA: TGTGCCAGCAGTTCCCCGGGACAGGGTAGGACTGAAGCTTTCTTT

J gene: TRBJ2-7
CDR3 length: 15
V gene: TRBV28
D gene: -
clone size: -
CDR3 protein: CASSLWGRGIGEQYF
CDR3 DNA: TGTGCCAGCAGTTTATGGGGCAGGGGAATCGGCGAGCAGTACTTC

J gene: TRBJ1-2
CDR3 length: 13
V gene: TRBV11-2
D gene: -
clone size: -
CDR3 protein: CASSLDRSRGYTF
CDR3 DNA: TGTGCCAGCAGCTTAGACAGGTCCCGCGGCTACACCTTC

J gene: TRBJ2-1
CDR3 length: 16
V gene: TRBV7-2
D gene: TRBD2
clone size: -
CDR3 protein: CASSLRTSGGYNEQFF
CDR3 DNA: TGTGCCAGCAGCCTTCGGACTAGCGGGGGATACAATGAGCAGTTCTTC

J gene: TRBJ2-2
CDR3 length: 16
V gene: TRBV30
D gene: -
clone size: -
CDR3 protein: CAWSGPPTGVMGELFF
CDR3 DNA: TGTGCCTGGAGCGGGCCTCCGACAGGTGTGATGGGGGAGCTGTTTTTT

J gene: TRBJ2-1
CDR3 length: 17
V gene: TRBV11-2
D gene: TRBD2
clone size: -
CDR3 protein: CASSLEYGTSGGDEQFF
CDR3 DNA: TGTGCCAGCAGCTTAGAGTACGGGACTAGCGGGGGTGATGAGCAGTTCTTC

J gene: TRBJ1-6
CDR3 length: 16
V gene: TRBV30
D gene: -
clone size: -
CDR3 protein: CAWSVRQIPYNSPLHF
CDR3 DNA: TGTGCCTGGAGTGTACGACAGATTCCCTATAATTCACCCCTCCACTTT

J gene: TRBJ1-2
CDR3 length: 13
V gene: TRBV29-1
D gene: -
clone size: -
CDR3 protein: CSVEDPRTVGYTF
CDR3 DNA: TGCAGCGTTGAAGATCCAAGGACAGTTGGCTACACCTTC

J gene: TRBJ1-4
CDR3 length: 14
V gene: TRBV4-1
D gene: -
clone size: -
CDR3 protein: CASSRAGPNEKLFF
CDR3 DNA: TGCGCCAGCAGCCGCGCGGGACCTAATGAAAAACTGTTTTTT

J gene: TRBJ2-3
CDR3 length: 16
V gene: TRBV7-6
D gene: TRBD2
clone size: -
CDR3 protein: CASSSLAGGPTDTQYF
CDR3 DNA: TGTGCCAGCAGTTCTCTAGCGGGGGGGCCAACAGATACGCAGTATTTT

J gene: TRBJ1-2
CDR3 length: 13
V gene: TRBV18
D gene: -
clone size: -
CDR3 protein: CASSSGTYYGYTF
CDR3 DNA: TGTGCCAGCTCATCCGGGACGTACTATGGCTACACCTTC

J gene: TRBJ2-7
CDR3 length: 14
V gene: TRBV5-1
D gene: -
clone size: -
CDR3 protein: CASSAGLFPDEQYF
CDR3 DNA: TGCGCCAGCAGCGCAGGACTATTTCCGGACGAGCAGTACTTC

J gene: TRBJ2-3
CDR3 length: 15
V gene: TRBV28
D gene: -
clone size: -
CDR3 protein: CASSLSPDYTDTQYF
CDR3 DNA: TGTGCCAGCAGTTTATCTCCAGATTACACAGATACGCAGTATTTT

J gene: TRBJ1-6
CDR3 length: 18
V gene: TRBV27
D gene: TRBD1
clone size: -
CDR3 protein: CASSLSAAQQGYHSPLHF
CDR3 DNA: TGTGCCAGCAGTTTATCTGCTGCCCAACAGGGGTACCATTCACCCCTCCACTTT

J gene: TRBJ1-2
CDR3 length: 13
V gene: TRBV28
D gene: -
clone size: -
CDR3 protein: CASSSTGNYGYTF
CDR3 DNA: TGTGCCAGCAGTTCAACAGGGAACTATGGCTACACCTTC

J gene: TRBJ2-7
CDR3 length: 14
V gene: TRBV3-1/TRBV3-2
D gene: -
clone size: -
CDR3 protein: CASSQDLGSYEQYF
CDR3 DNA: TGTGCCAGCAGCCAAGATTTGGGCTCCTACGAGCAGTACTTC

J gene: TRBJ1-4
CDR3 length: 14
V gene: TRBV5-1
D gene: -
clone size: -
CDR3 protein: CASSLEQLNEKLFF
CDR3 DNA: TGCGCCAGCAGCTTGGAACAGCTTAATGAAAAACTGTTTTTT

J gene: TRBJ2-5
CDR3 length: 15
V gene: TRBV5-6
D gene: TRBD1
clone size: -
CDR3 protein: CASSSVGTGRETQYF
CDR3 DNA: TGTGCCAGCAGCTCCGTCGGGACAGGGCGAGAGACCCAGTACTTC

J gene: TRBJ1-2
CDR3 length: 11
V gene: TRBV3-1/TRBV3-2
D gene: -
clone size: -
CDR3 protein: CASSQDGGYTF
CDR3 DNA: TGTGCCAGCAGCCAGGATGGCGGCTACACCTTC